This T cell receptor (beta chain) was sequenced for a study of shared clonotypes between healthy human individuals. The table came from immunoSEQ multiplex PCR; TCRdb's copy has only in-frame clones and leaves some out. This repertoire shows 90,000 to 130,000 clones, approximately 70% found once; its top ten account for about 25%. Study-level results: Rarefaction showed sorted-subset sequencing was incomplete despite large depth.

Concerning this clone: Its specificity is not known.

Germline V CDR1 and CDR2: SEHNR, FQNEAQ (reference sequence). There are 18 residues in the CDR3. V trimming: 1 base; J trimming: 2 bases; junction bases outside the gene matches: 6. This sequence was found in a woman aged 30 to 39 in good health. This rearrangement joins TRBV7-9 to TRBJ2-1; 12 nucleotides agree with TRBD2. The sequenced sample consisted of memory CD8+ T cells sorted from blood. The subset is: CD45RO+ cells pooled with CCR7-negative TemRA cells. CDR3 in DNA: TGTGCCAGCAGCTTAGGACTAGCGGGAGAGTCTGCCTACAATGAGCAGTTCTTC. This translates into CASSLGLAGESAYNEQFF.